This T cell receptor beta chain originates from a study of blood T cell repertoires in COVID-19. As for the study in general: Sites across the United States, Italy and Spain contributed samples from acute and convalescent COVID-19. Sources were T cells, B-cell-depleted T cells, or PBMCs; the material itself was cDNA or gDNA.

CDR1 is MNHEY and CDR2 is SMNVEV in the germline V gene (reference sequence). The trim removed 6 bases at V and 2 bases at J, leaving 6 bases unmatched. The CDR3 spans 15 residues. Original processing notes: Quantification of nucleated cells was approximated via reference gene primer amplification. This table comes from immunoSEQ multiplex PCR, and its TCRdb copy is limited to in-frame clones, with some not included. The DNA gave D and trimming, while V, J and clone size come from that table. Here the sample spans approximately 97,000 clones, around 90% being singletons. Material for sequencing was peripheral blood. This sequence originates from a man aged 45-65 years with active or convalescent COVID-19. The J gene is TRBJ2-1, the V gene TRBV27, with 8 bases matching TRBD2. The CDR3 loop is CASSTGLVTYNEQFF. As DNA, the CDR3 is TGTGCCAGCAGCACGGGACTAGTAACCTACAATGAGCAGTTCTTC.